The rows below give T cell receptor beta chains drawn from one sample of a study of blood T cell repertoires in COVID-19. Assay used: immunoSEQ multiplex PCR; TCRdb lists only in-frame clones, some missing. Among more than 55,000 clones listed, around 77% were seen once. Specimen: peripheral blood. The receptors originated from a man older than 75 with active or convalescent COVID-19. Each CDR3 is given with its conserved first and last residue. A D gene is named only where the DNA matches it firmly. The size entry is marked missing in some rows and otherwise reads once, few, many or a size class.

TRBV11-2,TRBJ2-1,NA,TRBD2,CASSPPGLATYEQFF,TGTGCCAGCAGCCCACCGGGACTAGCGACGTATGAGCAGTTCTTC
TRBV5-1,TRBJ1-4,NA,NA,CASSSFSSATNEKLFF,TGCGCCAGCAGCTCGTTCAGCAGCGCAACTAATGAAAAACTGTTTTTT
TRBV9,TRBJ2-3,NA,TRBD2,CASSGLGGRTDTQYF,TGTGCCAGCAGCGGATTGGGCGGGAGAACAGATACGCAGTATTTT
TRBV4-3,TRBJ2-7,NA,TRBD1,CASSQDSVRDRGNEQYF,TGCGCCAGCAGCCAAGATAGTGTGCGGGACAGGGGAAACGAGCAGTACTTC
TRBV21-1,TRBJ2-4,few,NA,CASSRPRTSGSFDIQYF,TGTGCCAGCAGCAGACCTAGGACTAGCGGATCCTTCGACATTCAGTACTTC
TRBV6-5,TRBJ2-5,few,NA,CASSYSNRVQETQYF,TGTGCCAGCAGTTACTCGAACAGGGTTCAAGAGACCCAGTACTTC
TRBV5-1,TRBJ2-2,NA,TRBD2,CASSLRRESNGELFF,TGCGCCAGCAGCTTGCGGCGGGAGTCGAACGGGGAGCTGTTTTTT
TRBV7-2,TRBJ2-5,NA,NA,CASSFLETQYF,TGTGCCAGCAGCTTCCTAGAGACCCAGTACTTC
TRBV6-5,TRBJ1-1,NA,NA,CASSTNDREAFF,TGTGCCAGCAGTACAAACGACAGGGAAGCTTTCTTT
TRBV25-1,TRBJ1-1,NA,NA,CASRRFGEGTEAFF,TGTGCCAGCAGGCGGTTCGGGGAGGGAACTGAAGCTTTCTTT
TRBV19,TRBJ2-1,NA,NA,CASSLGVIYNEQFF,TGTGCCAGTAGTCTCGGGGTAATATACAATGAGCAGTTCTTC
TRBV2,TRBJ1-1,NA,NA,CASSERDDGQDTEAFF,TGTGCCAGCAGTGAACGGGATGACGGCCAGGACACTGAAGCTTTCTTT
TRBV18,TRBJ2-7,NA,NA,CASSPGPGEGEQYF,TGTGCCAGCTCACCTGGCCCGGGAGAGGGGGAGCAGTACTTC
TRBV18,TRBJ2-5,NA,NA,CASSPQGKETQYF,TGTGCCAGCTCACCACAGGGGAAAGAGACCCAGTACTTC
TRBV7-2,TRBJ1-4,NA,TRBD1,CASSFRLPGQGNEKLFF,TGTGCCAGCAGCTTTCGTCTCCCGGGACAGGGTAATGAAAAACTGTTTTTT
TRBV28,TRBJ2-6,once,TRBD1,CASSSSGTGFSGANVLTF,TGTGCCAGCAGTTCATCCGGGACAGGGTTCTCTGGGGCCAACGTCCTGACTTTC
TRBV5-1,TRBJ2-3,once,NA,CASSLAASVRGTDTQYF,TGCGCCAGCAGCTTGGCGGCTAGCGTAAGGGGCACAGATACGCAGTATTTT
TRBV4-2,TRBJ2-1,NA,NA,CASSQGRQLTNEQFF,TGTGCCAGCAGCCAAGGAAGACAGCTTACCAATGAGCAGTTCTTC
TRBV5-1,TRBJ1-3,NA,TRBD1,CASSLAGTGRTNTIYF,TGCGCCAGCAGCTTGGCCGGGACAGGGAGGACAAACACCATATATTTT
TRBV28,TRBJ2-5,NA,TRBD1,CASSRGQVLRETQYF,TGTGCCAGCAGTCGGGGACAGGTATTACGTGAGACCCAGTACTTC
TRBV4-2,TRBJ1-2,NA,TRBD1,CASSQPTSTGVNYGYTF,TGTGCCAGCAGCCAACCTACGTCGACAGGGGTTAACTATGGCTACACCTTC
TRBV10-3,TRBJ2-7,NA,TRBD1,CAISDGDRGNYEQYF,TGTGCCATCAGTGATGGGGACAGGGGCAACTACGAGCAGTACTTC
TRBV28,TRBJ1-5,NA,TRBD1,CASSSPGTGAEYSNQPQHF,TGTGCCAGCAGTTCACCCGGGACAGGCGCCGAATATAGCAATCAGCCCCAGCATTTT
TRBV2,TRBJ2-3,NA,TRBD2,CASRPGGGPADTQYF,TGTGCCAGCAGGCCTGGCGGGGGGCCGGCGGATACGCAGTATTTT
TRBV27,TRBJ2-3,NA,NA,CASSFGGATDTQYF,TGTGCCAGCAGTTTTGGGGGGGCCACAGATACGCAGTATTTT
TRBV5-1,TRBJ2-7,NA,TRBD1,CASSTGQGVYEQYF,TGCGCCAGCAGCACAGGACAGGGGGTATACGAGCAGTACTTC
TRBV13,TRBJ2-3,NA,TRBD2,CASSRLAGGITDTQYF,TGTGCCAGCAGCCGACTAGCGGGAGGGATTACAGATACGCAGTATTTT
TRBV19,TRBJ2-5,NA,TRBD1,CASSISFRSGGVFETQYF,TGTGCCAGTAGTATTTCCTTTCGTTCAGGGGGCGTTTTTGAGACCCAGTACTTC
TRBV12-3/TRBV12-4,TRBJ1-1,few,NA,CASRNREATEAFF,TGTGCCAGCAGGAACCGGGAAGCTACTGAAGCTTTCTTT
TRBV2,TRBJ2-1,few,NA,CASSESEAREQFF,TGTGCCAGCAGTGAATCGGAAGCGAGAGAGCAGTTCTTC
TRBV11-2,TRBJ2-5,NA,NA,CASSSLGQTDQETQYF,TGTGCCAGCAGCTCCCTCGGCCAGACAGATCAAGAGACCCAGTACTTC
TRBV4-1,TRBJ2-5,NA,TRBD2,CASSSGTSGQETQYF,TGCGCCAGCAGCTCCGGGACTAGCGGGCAAGAGACCCAGTACTTC
TRBV29-1,TRBJ2-1,NA,TRBD1,CSARQGAGHNEQFF,TGCAGCGCAAGACAGGGAGCAGGGCACAATGAGCAGTTCTTC
TRBV7-2,TRBJ1-2,NA,NA,CASSPRGGPLANYGYTF,TGTGCCAGCAGCCCCCGGGGGGGGCCACTAGCTAACTATGGCTACACCTTC
TRBV28,TRBJ1-2,NA,NA,CASSLQGGRGYTF,TGTGCCAGCAGTTTACAGGGCGGTCGTGGCTACACCTTC
TRBV3-1/TRBV3-2,TRBJ2-5,NA,NA,CASSPRQLQETQYF,TGTGCCAGCAGCCCAAGACAGTTACAAGAGACCCAGTACTTC
TRBV2,TRBJ2-5,once,TRBD2,CASSKGLAGTETQYF,TGTGCCAGCAGCAAAGGACTAGCGGGAACGGAGACCCAGTACTTC
TRBV20-1,TRBJ2-3,NA,NA,CSASKPVGTGEGTDTQYF,TGCAGTGCTAGTAAGCCGGTGGGTACCGGAGAAGGTACAGATACGCAGTATTTT
TRBV27,TRBJ2-5,once,TRBD2,CASSYVLAGQETQYF,TGTGCCAGCAGTTATGTTTTAGCGGGACAAGAGACCCAGTACTTC
TRBV7-6,TRBJ1-1,NA,NA,CASTLSQGNTEAFF,TGTGCCAGCACCCTTTCACAGGGGAACACTGAAGCTTTCTTT
TRBV28,TRBJ2-7,NA,NA,CASAQAAYEQYF,TGTGCCAGCGCTCAGGCCGCCTACGAGCAGTACTTC
TRBV3-1/TRBV3-2,TRBJ1-4,NA,NA,CASSRGAQNEKLFF,TGTGCCAGCAGCCGCGGTGCCCAAAATGAAAAACTGTTTTTT
TRBV28,TRBJ2-7,once,TRBD1,CATGTGEYEQYF,TGTGCCACCGGGACAGGGGAATACGAGCAGTACTTC
TRBV19,TRBJ2-1,NA,TRBD2,CASSIGLAGGDSYNEQFF,TGTGCCAGTAGTATAGGACTAGCGGGAGGGGACTCCTACAATGAGCAGTTCTTC
TRBV6-2/TRBV6-3,TRBJ2-1,NA,NA,CASSLGDFNEQFF,TGTGCCAGCAGCCTAGGGGACTTCAATGAGCAGTTCTTC
TRBV7-2,TRBJ2-2,once,NA,CASSPPGRPYTGELFF,TGTGCCAGCAGTCCCCCGGGGAGGCCCTACACCGGGGAGCTGTTTTTT
TRBV6-2/TRBV6-3,TRBJ2-5,NA,TRBD2,CASSPVGGGDETQYF,TGTGCCAGCAGTCCCGTTGGCGGGGGGGACGAGACCCAGTACTTC
TRBV18,TRBJ2-3,NA,TRBD2,CASQSTRGGADTQYF,TGTGCCAGCCAGTCCACACGGGGGGGCGCAGATACGCAGTATTTT
TRBV6-5,TRBJ1-5,NA,NA,CASSTNRAAQPQHF,TGTGCCAGCAGCACAAACAGGGCCGCTCAGCCCCAGCATTTT
TRBV5-1,TRBJ1-4,once,NA,CASSPRSEVHEKLFF,TGCGCCAGCAGCCCCCGAAGTGAGGTACATGAAAAACTGTTTTTT
TRBV18,TRBJ1-1,NA,TRBD1,CASSAGQEAFF,TGTGCCAGCTCAGCGGGACAGGAAGCTTTCTTT
TRBV21-1,TRBJ2-5,NA,NA,CASSRPLHSNQETQYF,TGTGCCAGCAGCCGACCCCTGCATAGCAACCAAGAGACCCAGTACTTC
TRBV18,TRBJ2-7,NA,TRBD2,CASSPPSLAEYEQYF,TGTGCCAGCTCACCACCGTCCCTAGCGGAGTACGAGCAGTACTTC
TRBV7-2,TRBJ2-7,NA,NA,CASSRDSSLSYEQYF,TGTGCCAGCAGCCGTGACAGTTCCCTCTCCTACGAGCAGTACTTC
TRBV28,TRBJ1-2,NA,NA,CATSGQASLYGYTF,TGTGCCACCTCTGGGCAGGCTTCTTTGTATGGCTACACCTTC
TRBV24-1,TRBJ2-3,once,NA,CATSVPGATDTQYF,TGTGCCACCAGTGTACCGGGAGCCACAGATACGCAGTATTTT
TRBV19,TRBJ1-1,few,NA,CASSIERGYGEAFF,TGTGCCAGTAGTATAGAGAGGGGGTATGGTGAAGCTTTCTTT